These 20 T cell receptor beta chains were sequenced from one sample in a study of T cell responses to AZD1222 COVID-19 vaccine. Measured with immunoSEQ multiplex PCR; TCRdb has only the in-frame clones, and not every one. The table has some 120,000 clones, 70% to 85% seen once; the top ten hold about 26%. This material consisted of peripheral blood, taken 28 days after the second AZD1222 dose. The source of these receptors is an adult who received the AZD1222 COVID-19 vaccine.

The V gene is TRBV18, the J gene TRBJ1-1, with D tentatively TRBD1 (6 bases). The V and J ends lost 2 bases and 6 bases respectively, with 13 bases between them. Germline V CDR1 and CDR2: KGHSH, LQKENI. This CDR3 is 14 amino acids long. CDR3 in DNA: TGTGCCAGCTCACCAACAGGGCCCTCTCCTGAAGCTTTCTTT. This encodes CASSPTGPSPEAFF.

The chain links TRBV30 to TRBJ2-6; D is undetermined. Trimming removed 5 bases from V and 0 bases from J, with 8 bases in between. The CDR3 extends over 14 amino acids. CDR1 is GTSNPN, CDR2 SVGIG, per germline (reference sequence). The CDR3 sequence: CAWSNPSGANVLTF. The CDR3 nucleotides read TGTGCCTGGTCCAACCCCTCTGGGGCCAACGTCCTGACTTTC.

The chain uses TRBV6-5 and TRBJ1-1; D ambiguous. Looked up from germline, CDR1 is MNHEY and CDR2 is SVGAGI. V was clipped by 6 bases and J by 2 bases, with 16 bases between them. This CDR3 has 15 amino acids. CDR3 in amino acids: CASRDISGGNTEAFF. In DNA form, the CDR3 reads TGTGCCAGCAGGGATATATCTGGTGGTAACACTGAAGCTTTCTTT.

This chain connects TRBV7-2 to TRBJ2-7; D assignment may be TRBD1 or TRBD2 (5 bases each). V lost 1 base to trimming and J lost 2 bases, with 9 bases between them. The CDR3 contains 14 residues. The germline CDR1 and CDR2 sequences are SGHTA and FQGNSA. CDR3 in amino acids: CASSLDGGTYEQYF. CDR3 sequence (DNA): TGTGCCAGCAGCTTAGATGGGGGAACCTACGAGCAGTACTTC.

CDR3: CASSQGYISAPRANVLTF. The CDR3 nucleotides are TGCGCCAGCAGCCAAGGATATATCTCGGCCCCCCGGGCCAACGTCCTGACTTTC. The chain recombines TRBV4-1 with TRBJ2-6; unclear D gene. The CDR3 has 18 amino acids. Germline V gene sequence: CDR1 MGHRA, CDR2 YSYEKL. The germline V and J ends were trimmed by 1 base and 5 bases, with 18 bases remaining between them.

As to this clone: The same CDR3 is also encoded by other DNA sequences in this sample. The rearrangement uses TRBV19 and TRBJ1-1, with a tentative D call TRBD1 (5 bases). The CDR3 contains 14 residues. Germline assignment: CDR1 LNHDA and CDR2 SQIVND (reference sequence). The V end lost 3 bases, the J end lost 3 bases, and 11 bases lay between the germline ends. The CDR3 bases are TGTGCCAGTAGTATTGGCCAGGGATACACTGAAGCTTTCTTT. Translating it yields CASSIGQGYTEAFF. Supplemented by reference TRBV19 and TRBJ1-1, the full variable domain reads DGGITQSPKYLFRKEGQNVTLSCEQNLNHDAMYWYRQDPGQGLRLIYYSQIVNDFQKGDIAEGYSVSREKKESFPLTVTSAQKNPTAFYLCASSIGQGYTEAFFGQGTRLTVV.

This chain links TRBV29-1 with TRBJ2-3; D unclear. Trimming removed 6 bases at V and 4 bases at J, with 17 bases between. The CDR3 runs to 14 residues. Germline loops: CDR1 SQVTM, CDR2 ANQGSEA. CDR3 sequence: CSVQRAVGADTQYF. In nucleotides, the CDR3 is TGCAGCGTACAACGGGCGGTGGGTGCAGATACGCAGTATTTT.

V usage is TRBV3-1 (or the pseudogene TRBV3-2) and J usage is TRBJ1-1; perhaps TRBD1 as D (5 bases). CDR3 length: 13 amino acids. CDR1 is LGHDT and CDR2 is YNNKEL in the germline V gene (reference sequence). V lost 0 bases and J 10 bases, leaving 12 bases between the germline ends. Written as DNA, the CDR3 is TGTGCCAGCAGCCAAGACCTAGAGGGGAGAGCTTTCTTT. Translated: CASSQDLEGRAFF.

J is TRBJ2-5 and V is TRBV7-9; possible D gene TRBD2, 5 bases. V was cut by 4 bases and J by 5 bases, with 11 bases left in between. The CDR3 length is 13 residues. Germline loops: CDR1 SEHNR, CDR2 FQNEAQ (reference sequence). The CDR3 DNA follows: TGTGCCAGCAGCTCCTGGTGGAGGGAGACCCAGTACTTC. It encodes CASSSWWRETQYF.

The chain is built from TRBV27 and TRBJ1-5; D call uncertain. The V gene lost 10 bases and the J gene lost 9 bases, with 19 bases spanning the gap. There are 13 residues in the CDR3. The germline V gene encodes CDR1 MNHEY and CDR2 SMNVEV (reference sequence). In DNA form, the CDR3 reads TGTGCCACCGGATTAGATCGAGGCGGGCCCCAGCATTTT. It specifies CATGLDRGGPQHF.

The chain employs TRBV5-6 and TRBJ2-2; D gene ambiguous. The V gene's germline CDR1 is SGHDT and CDR2 YYEEEE. The CDR3 contains 14 residues. V was cut by 2 bases and J by 4 bases, with 9 bases left in between. CDR3: CASSLLVVTGELFF. The DNA of the CDR3 is TGTGCCAGCAGCTTACTTGTCGTCACCGGGGAGCTGTTTTTT.

This chain links TRBV5-1 with TRBJ2-2, with a possible D match to TRBD1 (6 bases). The CDR3 contains 14 residues. V lost 4 bases and J lost 8, with 15 bases in between. The germline gives CDR1 SGHRS, CDR2 YFSETQ. As DNA, the CDR3 is TGCGCCAGCAGCCTCGACAGGCCGTCAGGGGAGCTGTTTTTT. The encoded protein is CASSLDRPSGELFF.

This chain uses TRBV7-9 with TRBJ2-2; D uncertain. V gave up 5 bases and J gave up 1 base, with 8 bases separating them. The CDR3 consists of 14 residues. Germline V gene sequence: CDR1 SEHNR, CDR2 FQNEAQ (reference sequence). CDR3 sequence reads: CASSRDLNTGELFF. The CDR3, as DNA: TGTGCCAGCAGCAGAGACTTGAACACCGGGGAGCTGTTTTTT.

This rearrangement joins TRBV3-1 (or the pseudogene TRBV3-2) to TRBJ1-2, with D perhaps matching TRBD1 (5 bases). This CDR3 contains 13 residues. In germline, CDR1 is LGHDT, CDR2 YNNKEL (reference sequence). The V and J ends lost 3 bases and 7 bases respectively, with 12 bases between them. CDR3: CASSHPGDAGYTF. In DNA form, the CDR3 reads TGTGCCAGCAGCCATCCGGGGGACGCTGGCTACACCTTC.

This chain joins TRBV5-8 and TRBJ2-5, with D unresolved. The germline V and J ends were trimmed by 2 bases and 4 bases, with 3 bases remaining between them. In germline, CDR1 is SGHTS, CDR2 YDEGEE. The CDR3 sequence is 11 residues long. CDR3 protein: CASSFRETQYF. CDR3 in DNA: TGTGCCAGCAGCTTCAGAGAGACCCAGTACTTC.

The rearrangement uses TRBV3-1 (or the pseudogene TRBV3-2) and TRBJ2-3; no reliable D call. The CDR3 has 14 amino acids. Trimming removed 4 bases at V and 0 bases at J, with 8 bases between. Germline CDR1 and CDR2: LGHDT and YNNKEL (reference sequence). This chain's CDR3 is CASSPLRSTDTQYF. The DNA of the CDR3 is TGTGCCAGCAGCCCCCTGCGGAGCACAGATACGCAGTATTTT.

The rearrangement joins TRBV10-3 to TRBJ1-2; 8 positions agree with TRBD1. This CDR3 contains 14 residues. CDR1 and CDR2 (germline): ENHRY, SYGVKD. V lost 6 bases and J lost 6; bases outside the gene matches: 9. This CDR3 reads CAIRRGQAGDGYTF. In DNA, the CDR3 is TGTGCCATCAGAAGGGGACAGGCTGGGGATGGCTACACCTTC.

DNA of the CDR3: TGTGCCAGCAGCTCCCAGACAGGGACCTACGAGCAGTACTTC. Translated, it gives CASSSQTGTYEQYF. The rearrangement uses TRBV7-2 and TRBJ2-7; 7 bases align to TRBD1. The CDR3 is 14 residues long. The junction had 5 bases not matched to a gene; V was cut back by 4 bases and J by 2 bases. Germline CDR1 and CDR2: SGHTA and FQGNSA.

The chain links TRBV4-2 to TRBJ1-2; no clear D gene. Germline V gives CDR1 LGHNA, CDR2 YNFKEQ. Deletions cut 0 bases from V and 8 bases from J, with 7 bases between. The CDR3 is 12 residues long. In DNA form, the CDR3 reads TGTGCCAGCAGCCAAGATGGGAGGGGCTACACCTTC. Protein: CASSQDGRGYTF.

The CDR3 bases are TGTGCCAGCAGCTTGGACAGGGTTGGCAATCAGCCCCAGCATTTT. It translates to CASSLDRVGNQPQHF. The V gene is TRBV21-1, the J gene TRBJ1-5; whether TRBD1, the table's D call, matches the DNA was not checked. TRBV21-1 is listed as a pseudogene. The length of the CDR3 is 15 residues.